The 32 T cell receptor beta chains in this list originate from one sample, sequenced in a study of OX40 agonist ivuxolimab in advanced cancers. Libraries were prepared through the immunoSEQ multiplex PCR assay. Entries here come from immuneACCESS through TCRdb and include only in-frame sequences with V and J called. Some clones fail to appear in such tables; in the studies checked, an unresolved V gene covers under half of the shortfall, and the cause of the remainder is unknown. This sample holds 83,000 or so clones; 65% to 90% were observed only once. Jointly, the top ten make up under 2.5% of the sample. Sequences were derived from CD4+ or CD8+ T cells sorted from blood, sampled in a trial of the OX40 agonist ivuxolimab. These receptors came from an adult with an advanced solid tumor such as melanoma, head and neck, liver or kidney cancer.

This chain connects TRBV28 to TRBJ2-1; 9 bases align to TRBD2. Germline V gene lookup returns CDR1 MDHEN and CDR2 SYDVKM. This CDR3 has 15 residues. Germline trimming cut 3 bases from V and 7 bases from J; bases unmatched to any gene: 7. The CDR3 here is CASSFGGGARNEQFF. The CDR3 DNA follows: TGTGCCAGCAGTTTCGGCGGGGGGGCGCGGAATGAGCAGTTCTTC. Full variable domain (outside the CDR3, taken from reference TRBV28 and TRBJ2-1): DVKVTQSSRYLVKRTGEKVFLECVQDMDHENMFWYRQDPGLGLRLIYFSYDVKMKEKGDIPEGYSVSREKKERFSLILESASTNQTSMYLCASSFGGGARNEQFFGPGTRLTVL.

The chain uses TRBV10-3 and TRBJ2-7; possibly TRBD1 for D (5 bases). Germline V gene data show CDR1 as ENHRY and CDR2 as SYGVKD. This CDR3 is 14 amino acids long. V lost 5 bases and J 0 bases, leaving 11 bases between the germline ends. In DNA form, the CDR3 reads TGTGCCATCAGTCAGGGCCAAAGCTCCTACGAGCAGTACTTC. Its translation: CAISQGQSSYEQYF.

The V call is TRBV21-1, the J call TRBJ2-1. TRBV21-1 is assigned pseudogene status. The CDR3 is made up of 16 amino acids. CDR3 nucleotide sequence: TGTGCCAGCAGCAAAGATGGGGGGCTGGACTACAATGAGCAGTTCTTC. Translated: CASSKDGGLDYNEQFF.

The chain couples TRBV5-1 to TRBJ1-1; TRBD1 matches 7 bases. The CDR3 contains 15 residues. Per germline, CDR1 SGHRS and CDR2 YFSETQ. Losses at the gene ends were 4 bases for V and 1 base for J; bases not matched to a gene: 7. DNA for the CDR3: TGCGCCAGCAGCATAACGACAGGGCAGAACACTGAAGCTTTCTTT. It translates to CASSITTGQNTEAFF.

Comments on this clone: The sample has other DNA sequences that encode this CDR3 too. The J gene is TRBJ1-5, the V gene TRBV4-2; TRBD1 matches 8 bases. The J segment lost 5 bases and the V segment lost 0 bases, leaving 12 bases of the junction unmatched. The length of the CDR3 is 18 residues. In germline, CDR1 is LGHNA, CDR2 YNFKEQ. CDR3: CASSQEGRGGRGHQPQHF. CDR3 in DNA: TGTGCCAGCAGCCAAGAAGGTCGGGGGGGCAGGGGGCATCAGCCCCAGCATTTT.

This rearrangement joins TRBV5-4 to TRBJ2-3; 7 bases map to TRBD2. CDR1 and CDR2 from the germline V gene are SGHNT and YYREEE (reference sequence). The CDR3 runs to 16 residues. V lost 5 bases, J lost 1 base, and 10 bases stayed unmatched. The CDR3 DNA is TGTGCCAGCAGTCTCCCCGGGACTAAAGGCACAGATACGCAGTATTTT. Protein product: CASSLPGTKGTDTQYF.

The genes are TRBV6-5 and TRBJ2-7; D is possibly TRBD2 (6 bases). CDR3 length: 14 residues. Trimming removed 11 bases at V and 7 bases at J, with 24 bases between. The germline V gene encodes CDR1 MNHEY and CDR2 SVGAGI. The CDR3 DNA reads as TGTGCCCCCCGCCCCGGAGGGTGTTTAGGGGAGCAGTACTTC. Translation: CAPRPGGCLGEQYF.

This clone showed up just a few times. Here the CDR3 reads CASNAGGPAKNIQYF. The CDR3 DNA follows: TGTGCCAGCAATGCGGGAGGGCCGGCCAAAAACATTCAGTACTTC. The chain recombines TRBV6-5 with TRBJ2-4; TRBD2 matches at 9 bases. Per germline, CDR1 MNHEY and CDR2 SVGAGI. The CDR3 is made up of 15 amino acids. V lost 7 bases to trimming and J lost 1 base; unmatched junction nucleotides: 5.

V is TRBV28 and J is TRBJ1-2, with 8 bases fitting TRBD1. Germline CDR1 and CDR2: MDHEN and SYDVKM. The trim removed 5 bases at V and 8 bases at J, leaving 10 bases unmatched. This CDR3 is built from 14 residues. CDR3 nucleotide sequence: TGTGCCAGCAGTCCGTACAGGGGGGGCTTGGGCTACACCTTC. Translating it yields CASSPYRGGLGYTF.

The chain links TRBV2 to TRBJ2-5, with D maybe TRBD2 (6 bases). Trimming shortened V by 7 bases and J by 1 base, and 10 bases separated the two germline ends. Germline loops: CDR1 SNHLY, CDR2 FYNNEI. CDR3 size: 13 residues. CDR3 DNA: TGTGCCAGCACGTTCGGGGGCCAAGAGACCCAGTACTTC. This sequence encodes CASTFGGQETQYF.

V and J are TRBV4-1 and TRBJ1-1; D may be TRBD1 (6 bases). Germline V gene data show CDR1 as MGHRA and CDR2 as YSYEKL. The V end lost 4 bases, the J end lost 13 bases, and 19 bases lay between the germline ends. The CDR3 is 13 residues long. The CDR3 region is CASSLHRQVEVFF. Written as DNA, the CDR3 is TGCGCCAGCAGCCTGCATCGACAGGTAGAGGTTTTCTTT.

This clone was observed a few times. The chain joins TRBV6-5 to TRBJ2-1; 9 bases fit TRBD1. Losses at the gene ends were 4 bases for V and 6 bases for J; bases not matched to a gene: 7. Per the germline V gene, CDR1 is MNHEY and CDR2 is SVGAGI. This CDR3 is 15 amino acids long. The CDR3 sequence: CASSSGTGRPNEQFF. The CDR3 DNA follows: TGTGCCAGCAGTTCCGGGACAGGGAGGCCCAATGAGCAGTTCTTC.

V usage is TRBV19 and J usage is TRBJ1-1, with unresolved D. Germline CDR1 and CDR2: LNHDA and SQIVND (reference sequence). Trimming left V 3 bases short and J 5 bases short, with 25 bases between. The CDR3 loop spans 18 amino acids. The CDR3 reads CASSIGRMLVGLRTEAFF. CDR3 nucleotides: TGTGCCAGTAGTATCGGACGTATGTTGGTGGGCCTGCGGACTGAAGCTTTCTTT.

J is TRBJ2-7 and V is TRBV28; 10 nucleotides align to TRBD1. The J segment lost 4 bases and the V segment lost 5 bases, leaving 8 bases of the junction unmatched. Germline CDR1 and CDR2: MDHEN and SYDVKM. This CDR3 has 15 amino acids. As DNA, the CDR3 is TGTGCCAGCAGTCCCCTCCGACAGGGGGCATACGAGCAGTACTTC. The encoded protein is CASSPLRQGAYEQYF.

The chain couples TRBV7-8 to TRBJ2-4; 9 bases are a match to TRBD2. J lost 8 bases, V lost 8 bases, and 4 bases had no gene match. This CDR3 has 12 residues. CDR1 is SGHVS, CDR2 FQNEAQ, per germline. The CDR3 sequence: CASSRTSDIQYF. Here the CDR3 DNA reads TGTGCCAGCTCCCGGACTAGCGACATTCAGTACTTC. Complete variable domain (other parts from reference TRBV7-8 and TRBJ2-4): GAGVSQSPRYKVAKRGQDVALRCDPISGHVSLFWYQQALGQGPEFLTYFQNEAQLDKSGLPSDRFFAERPEGSVSTLKIQRTQQEDSAVYLCASSRTSDIQYFGAGTRLSVL.

This sequence joins TRBV19 and TRBJ2-2; D possibly corresponds to TRBD1 (6 bases). Germline V lookup: CDR1 LNHDA, CDR2 SQIVND (reference sequence). The CDR3 loop spans 15 amino acids. The germline V and J ends were trimmed by 6 bases and 0 bases, with 11 bases remaining between them. In DNA form, the CDR3 reads TGTGCCAGTAGCCACGGACAGACGAACACCGGGGAGCTGTTTTTT. Translating gives CASSHGQTNTGELFF.

The chain is built from TRBV5-1 and TRBJ2-3; TRBD2 matches at 8 bases. Looked up from germline, CDR1 is SGHRS and CDR2 is YFSETQ. The CDR3 has 15 residues. V lost 2 bases, J lost 6 bases, and 8 bases stayed unmatched. The CDR3 DNA reads as TGCGCCAGCAGCTTAGGGCGGGGGGTTGAGGATACGCAGTATTTT. It is translated as CASSLGRGVEDTQYF. Variable domain in full (rest from reference TRBV5-1 and TRBJ2-3): KAGVTQTPRYLIKTRGQQVTLSCSPISGHRSVSWYQQTPGQGLQFLFEYFSETQRNKGNFPGRFSGRQFSNSRSEMNVSTLELGDSALYLCASSLGRGVEDTQYFGPGTRLTVL.

This clone was observed a few times. The CDR3 nucleotides read TGTGCCAGCAGTGAATTTGGAGCTTTCTTT. Its protein is CASSEFGAFF. V is TRBV6-5 and J is TRBJ1-1, with unresolved D. The CDR3 length is 10 residues. Trimming removed 5 bases from V and 10 bases from J, with 8 bases in between. CDR1 and CDR2 (germline): MNHEY, SVGAGI.

The CDR3 sequence: CASSLGPGTNYGYTF. CDR3 in DNA: TGTGCCAGCAGCTTAGGTCCAGGGACCAACTATGGCTACACCTTC. V is TRBV11-2 and J is TRBJ1-2, with a weak D call TRBD1 (5 bases). The CDR3 totals 15 residues. Trimming removed 1 base from V and 2 bases from J, with 11 bases in between. The germline V gene has CDR1 SGHAT and CDR2 FQNNGV. Looking up the rest from reference TRBV11-2 and TRBJ1-2 gives the full variable domain: EAGVAQSPRYKIIEKRQSVAFWCNPISGHATLYWYQQILGQGPKLLIQFQNNGVVDDSQLPKDRFSAERLKGVDSTLKIQPAKLEDSAVYLCASSLGPGTNYGYTFGSGTRLTVV.

This chain links TRBV5-1 with TRBJ2-6; possible D gene TRBD1, 6 bases. Germline V gives CDR1 SGHRS, CDR2 YFSETQ. This CDR3 is 20 amino acids long. V was trimmed by 5 bases and J by 0 bases, leaving 24 bases between them. The CDR3 spells CASRGWLNQGSDSGANVLTF. CDR3 coding DNA: TGCGCCAGCAGGGGATGGTTAAACCAGGGGTCCGACTCTGGGGCCAACGTCCTGACTTTC.

V usage is TRBV7-9 and J usage is TRBJ2-1, with TRBD1 matching over 10 bases. The germline gives CDR1 SEHNR, CDR2 FQNEAQ (reference sequence). This CDR3 contains 15 residues. V shed 8 bases, J shed 6 bases, and the junction held 10 bases outside the gene matches. CDR3 nucleotides: TGTGCCAGCGGGATCACGGGACAGGGGCCCAATGAGCAGTTCTTC. It codes for CASGITGQGPNEQFF.

V gene TRBV27 combines with J gene TRBJ1-5, with 7 bases lining up with TRBD1. The J segment lost 2 bases and the V segment lost 4 bases, leaving 5 bases of the junction unmatched. This CDR3 has 15 residues. The germline CDR1 and CDR2 sequences are MNHEY and SMNVEV (reference sequence). CDR3 bases: TGTGCCAGCAGTTACACAGGGGCGGGCAATCAGCCCCAGCATTTT. It codes for CASSYTGAGNQPQHF.

The chain is built from TRBV19 and TRBJ1-2; D ambiguous. V was trimmed by 5 bases and J by 2 bases, leaving 12 bases between them. Germline CDR1 and CDR2: LNHDA and SQIVND (reference sequence). The CDR3 consists of 14 residues. The CDR3 nucleotides are TGTGCCAGTAGTCCCACGCCACAGAACTATGGCTACACCTTC. It specifies CASSPTPQNYGYTF.

The chain joins TRBV29-1 to TRBJ2-6; tentative D call: TRBD1 (6 bases). The CDR3 consists of 15 residues. Germline V gives CDR1 SQVTM, CDR2 ANQGSEA. With 5 bases removed from V and 4 bases from J, the gap between germline ends came to 15 bases. The CDR3 here is CSVSGGRGGANVLTF. CDR3 nucleotide sequence: TGCAGCGTTAGTGGGGGCCGCGGCGGGGCCAACGTCCTGACTTTC.

This chain links TRBV19 with TRBJ2-6, with D maybe TRBD1 (6 bases). Between the trimmed V and J ends, which lost 6 bases and 2 bases, there was a span of 11 bases. Germline V CDR1 and CDR2: LNHDA, SQIVND (reference sequence). The CDR3 is 15 residues long. Here the CDR3 DNA reads TGTGCCAGTAGGGAAAACAGGGCTGGGGCCAACGTCCTGACTTTC. It yields the protein CASRENRAGANVLTF.

This chain joins TRBV11-2 and TRBJ2-5; no reliable D call. CDR3 length: 13 amino acids. Trimming removed 3 bases from V and 2 bases from J, with 7 bases in between. The germline CDR1 and CDR2 sequences are SGHAT and FQNNGV. The DNA for the CDR3 is TGTGCCAGCAGCTTTCTGCGGCAAGAGACCCAGTACTTC. Its protein product is CASSFLRQETQYF.

This clone appeared a few times. This sequence joins TRBV11-2 and TRBJ1-3, with D tentatively TRBD1 (5 bases). Germline loops: CDR1 SGHAT, CDR2 FQNNGV. The CDR3 contains 15 residues. V lost 2 bases, J lost 9 bases, and 17 bases lay in between. Here the CDR3 reads CASSLQSGLGSTIYF. The CDR3, as DNA: TGTGCCAGCAGCTTACAGTCAGGGTTGGGTAGCACCATATATTTT.

This clone was counted once. This rearrangement joins TRBV5-4 to TRBJ2-5, with 10 nucleotides matching TRBD2. The junction had 4 bases not matched to a gene; V was cut back by 0 bases and J by 5 bases. This CDR3 has 15 residues. Germline lookup yields CDR1 SGHNT and CDR2 YYREEE (reference sequence). The CDR3 bases are TGTGCCAGCAGCTTGGCCGCTAGCGGGGGTGAGACCCAGTACTTC. Translated: CASSLAASGGETQYF.

The genes are TRBV5-1 and TRBJ1-1, with D possibly being TRBD1 (5 bases). CDR1 SGHRS and CDR2 YFSETQ come from the germline V gene. V lost 7 bases to trimming and J lost 7 bases, with 17 bases between them. The CDR3 runs to 13 residues. As DNA, the CDR3 is TGCGCCAGCGCGCAGGGCAGGAGTGGTGAAGCTTTCTTT. It codes for CASAQGRSGEAFF. Combining the CDR3 with reference TRBV5-1 and TRBJ1-1 gives the whole variable domain KAGVTQTPRYLIKTRGQQVTLSCSPISGHRSVSWYQQTPGQGLQFLFEYFSETQRNKGNFPGRFSGRQFSNSRSEMNVSTLELGDSALYLCASAQGRSGEAFFGQGTRLTVV.

The count of this clone is one. V and J are TRBV18 and TRBJ2-2; maybe TRBD2 (7 bases). The CDR3 is made up of 16 amino acids. The ends were cut back, 3 bases at V and 2 bases at J, with 13 bases in the middle. CDR1 is KGHSH and CDR2 is LQKENI in the germline V gene. In nucleotides, the CDR3 is TGTGCCAGCTCACCGGCTTCGGGGGGCAACACCGGGGAGCTGTTTTTT. This translates into CASSPASGGNTGELFF.

This clone was detected once. The V call is TRBV5-5, the J call TRBJ2-1; tentative D call: TRBD1 (6 bases). V gave up 5 bases and J gave up 4 bases, with 22 bases separating them. Germline V gene data show CDR1 as SGHKS and CDR2 as YYEKEE (reference sequence). The CDR3 runs to 17 residues. The CDR3 sequence is CASRRSGTSEGYNEQFF. CDR3 sequence (DNA): TGTGCCAGCAGAAGGTCCGGGACATCAGAAGGATACAATGAGCAGTTCTTC. The variable domain in full, with the rest retrieved from reference TRBV5-5 and TRBJ2-1, is DAGVTQSPTHLIKTRGQQVTLRCSPISGHKSVSWYQQVLGQGPQFIFQYYEKEERGRGNFPDRFSARQFPNYSSELNVNALLLGDSALYLCASRRSGTSEGYNEQFFGPGTRLTVL.

The chain couples TRBV28 to TRBJ1-5; perhaps TRBD1 as D (5 bases). The CDR3 runs to 15 residues. Germline V CDR1 and CDR2: MDHEN, SYDVKM. Trimming took off 2 bases at V and 3 bases at J, with 11 bases between the two ends. As DNA, the CDR3 is TGTGCCAGCAGTTTACCGGGGGGGAACAATCAGCCCCAGCATTTT. Protein: CASSLPGGNNQPQHF.